This is a list of T cell receptor beta chains from one sample in a study of T-cell reconstitution after alpha-beta-depleted transplantation in children. TCRdb itself ran the PCR reads through MiXCR, one entry per CDR3 protein. The data contain under 850,000 distinct CDR3 sequences, around 12% of them singletons. The specimen comprised PBMCs, sampled before TCRalphabeta/CD19-depleted stem cell transplant. These receptors were collected from a girl between 2 and 10 years old with congenital amegakaryocytic thrombocytopenia, due to receive a stem cell transplant. Each CDR3 is given with its conserved first and last residue. The D gene is left open where the match is weak. Clone size, where shown, is once, few, many, or a class for clones that have expanded.

j_call | clone_size | d_call | v_call | cdr3_aa | cdr3_nt
TRBJ1-4 | NA | NA | TRBV4-2 | CASSPGRLTPPTNEKLFF | TGTGCCAGCAGCCCGGGACGTCTCACCCCGCCAACGAATGAAAAACTGTTTTTT
TRBJ1-4 | NA | NA | TRBV15 | CATSHRQAYEKLFF | TGTGCCACCAGCCATCGACAGGCCTATGAAAAACTGTTTTTT
TRBJ2-2 | many | NA | TRBV10-3 | CAISDNVGVRRAGELFF | TGTGCCATCAGTGATAACGTGGGTGTGCGGCGCGCCGGGGAGCTGTTTTTT
TRBJ2-7 | many | NA | TRBV2 | CASSDGQSYEQYF | TGTGCCAGCAGTGACGGGCAGTCCTACGAGCAGTACTTC
TRBJ2-2 | many | TRBD1 | TRBV20-1 | CSARGQGDPGELFF | TGCAGTGCTAGAGGACAGGGGGATCCCGGGGAGCTGTTTTTT
TRBJ2-3 | few | TRBD2 | TRBV27 | CASSWEGRPVTKTDTQYF | TGTGCCAGCAGTTGGGAGGGCCGGCCTGTCACCAAAACAGATACGCAGTATTTT
TRBJ2-7 | many | NA | TRBV19 | CASSSVDYEQYF | TGTGCCAGTAGTAGTGTCGACTACGAGCAGTACTTC
TRBJ2-3 | many | TRBD2 | TRBV5-1 | CASSSGGTSGSSDTQYF | TGCGCCAGCAGCTCCGGCGGGACTAGCGGGAGTTCAGATACGCAGTATTTT
TRBJ1-1 | many | NA | TRBV7-9 | CASSPVTGPTEAFF | TGTGCCAGCAGTCCAGTCACTGGCCCCACTGAAGCTTTCTTT
TRBJ1-5 | many | NA | TRBV12-3/TRBV12-4 | CASSLTVYNQPQHF | TGTGCCAGCAGCCTGACAGTTTACAATCAGCCCCAGCATTTT
TRBJ2-2 | many | NA | TRBV6-1 | CASNVLGANTGELFF | TGTGCCAGCAATGTCCTAGGGGCAAACACCGGGGAGCTGTTTTTT
TRBJ2-7 | NA | NA | TRBV5-8 | CASSLGRNPQYF | TGTGCCAGCAGCTTGGGGCGGAATCCGCAGTACTTC
TRBJ2-3 | many | NA | TRBV5-1 | CASSLAGPPGLDTQYF | TGCGCCAGCAGCTTGGCCGGTCCCCCCGGACTAGATACGCAGTATTTT
TRBJ1-1 | many | NA | TRBV3-1 | CASSQGNRPLGTEAFF | TGTGCCAGCAGCCAAGGTAACAGACCCCTGGGCACTGAAGCTTTCTTT
TRBJ2-1 | few | NA | TRBV7-6 | CASSLRVLQRNEQFF | TGTGCCAGCAGCTTACGGGTTCTACAGAGAAATGAGCAGTTCTTC